This entry concerns a single T cell receptor (beta chain). The CDR3 has 15 amino acids. The data originate from a study of control samples from healthy donors and cancer patients. The assay was immunoSEQ multiplex PCR, and TCRdb's table has in-frame clones only and misses some. Found here are about 120,000 clones, over 90% of them singletons; the top ten hold about 2.5%. Input material: blood. The receptor comes from a man aged 30 to 45 in good health. V gene TRBV21-1 combines with J gene TRBJ1-1. TRBV21-1 is recorded as a pseudogene. CDR3: CASSKPSAGRAEAFF. CDR3 bases: TGTGCCAGCAGCAAGCCCTCAGCTGGGCGGGCGGAAGCTTTCTTT.